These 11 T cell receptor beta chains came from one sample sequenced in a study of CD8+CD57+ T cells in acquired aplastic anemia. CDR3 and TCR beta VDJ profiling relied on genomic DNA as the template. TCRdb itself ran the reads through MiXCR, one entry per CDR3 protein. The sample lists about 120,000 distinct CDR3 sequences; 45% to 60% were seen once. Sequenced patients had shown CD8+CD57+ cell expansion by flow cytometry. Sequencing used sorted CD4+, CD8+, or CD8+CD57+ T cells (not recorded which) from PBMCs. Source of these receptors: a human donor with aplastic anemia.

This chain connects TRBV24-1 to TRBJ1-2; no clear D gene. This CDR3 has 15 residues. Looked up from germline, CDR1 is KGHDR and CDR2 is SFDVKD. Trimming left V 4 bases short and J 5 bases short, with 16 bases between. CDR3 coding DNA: TGTGCCACCAGTGACCCACAGAAGTTTGATTATGGCTACACCTTC. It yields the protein CATSDPQKFDYGYTF.

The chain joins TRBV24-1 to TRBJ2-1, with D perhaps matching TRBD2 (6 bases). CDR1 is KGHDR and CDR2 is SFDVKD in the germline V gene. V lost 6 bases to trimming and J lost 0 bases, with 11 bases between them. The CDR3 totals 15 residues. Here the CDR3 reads CATSPAGSSYNEQFF. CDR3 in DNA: TGTGCCACCAGTCCCGCGGGGAGCTCCTACAATGAGCAGTTCTTC.

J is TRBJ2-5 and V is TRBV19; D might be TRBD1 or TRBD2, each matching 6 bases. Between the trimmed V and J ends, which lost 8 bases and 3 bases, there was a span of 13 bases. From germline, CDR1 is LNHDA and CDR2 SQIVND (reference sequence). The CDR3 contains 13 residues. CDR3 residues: CASRGGTEETQYF. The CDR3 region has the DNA TGTGCCAGTCGAGGGGGGACGGAAGAGACCCAGTACTTC. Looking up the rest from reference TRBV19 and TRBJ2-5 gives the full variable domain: DGGITQSPKYLFRKEGQNVTLSCEQNLNHDAMYWYRQDPGQGLRLIYYSQIVNDFQKGDIAEGYSVSREKKESFPLTVTSAQKNPTAFYLCASRGGTEETQYFGPGTRLLVL.

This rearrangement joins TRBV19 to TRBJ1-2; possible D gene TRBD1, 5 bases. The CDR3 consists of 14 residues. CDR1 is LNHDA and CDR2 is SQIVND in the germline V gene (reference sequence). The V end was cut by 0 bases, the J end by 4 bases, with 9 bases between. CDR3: CASSIELGLYGYTF. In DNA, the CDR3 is TGTGCCAGTAGTATAGAACTGGGGCTCTATGGCTACACCTTC.

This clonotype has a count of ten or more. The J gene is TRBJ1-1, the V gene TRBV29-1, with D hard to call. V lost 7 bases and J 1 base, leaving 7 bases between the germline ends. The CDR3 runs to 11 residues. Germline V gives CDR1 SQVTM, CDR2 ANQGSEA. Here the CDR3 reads CSADTNTEAFF. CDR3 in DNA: TGCAGCGCCGATACGAACACTGAAGCTTTCTTT.

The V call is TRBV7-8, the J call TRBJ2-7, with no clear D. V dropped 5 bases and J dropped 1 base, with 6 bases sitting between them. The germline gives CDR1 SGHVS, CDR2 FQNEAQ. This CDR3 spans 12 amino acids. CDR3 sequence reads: CASSVESYEQYF. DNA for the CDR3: TGTGCCAGCAGCGTGGAGTCCTACGAGCAGTACTTC.

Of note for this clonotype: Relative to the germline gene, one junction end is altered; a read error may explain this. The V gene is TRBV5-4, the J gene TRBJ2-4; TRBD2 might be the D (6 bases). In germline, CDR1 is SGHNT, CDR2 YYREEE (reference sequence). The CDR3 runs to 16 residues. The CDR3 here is CVSRSWGDAAKNIQYF. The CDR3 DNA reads TGTGTCAGCCGCTCCTGGGGGGACGCCGCCAAAAACATTCAGTACTTC.

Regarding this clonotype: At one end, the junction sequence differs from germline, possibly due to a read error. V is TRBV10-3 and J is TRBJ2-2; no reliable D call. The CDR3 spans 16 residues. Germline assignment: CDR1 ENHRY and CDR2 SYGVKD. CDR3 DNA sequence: TGTGCCAGCAGTTACTCGAGCCTTTCGAGAACCGGGGAGCTGTTTTTT. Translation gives CASSYSSLSRTGELFF.

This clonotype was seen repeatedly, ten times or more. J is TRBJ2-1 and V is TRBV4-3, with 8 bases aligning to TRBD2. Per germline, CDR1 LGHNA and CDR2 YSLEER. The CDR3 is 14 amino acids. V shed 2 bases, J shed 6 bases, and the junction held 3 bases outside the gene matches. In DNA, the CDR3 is TGCGCCAGCAGCCAAAGCGGGGGATTCAATGAGCAGTTCTTC. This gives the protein CASSQSGGFNEQFF.

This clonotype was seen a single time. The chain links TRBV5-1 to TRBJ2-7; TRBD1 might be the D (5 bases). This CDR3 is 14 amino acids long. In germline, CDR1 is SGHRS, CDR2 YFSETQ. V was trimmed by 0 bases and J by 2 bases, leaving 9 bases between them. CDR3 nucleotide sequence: TGCGCCAGCAGCTTGGGACAGACGACCTACGAGCAGTACTTC. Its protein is CASSLGQTTYEQYF.

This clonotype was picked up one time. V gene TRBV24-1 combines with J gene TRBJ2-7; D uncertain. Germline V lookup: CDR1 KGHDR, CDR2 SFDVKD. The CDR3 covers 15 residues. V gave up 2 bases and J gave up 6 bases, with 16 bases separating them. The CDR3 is CATSDSSSIGCEQYF. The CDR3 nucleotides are TGTGCCACCAGTGATTCCAGTTCTATTGGCTGCGAGCAGTACTTC.